This T cell receptor (beta chain) was retrieved from a study of T cell responses to AZD1222 COVID-19 vaccine. Measured with immunoSEQ multiplex PCR; TCRdb has only the in-frame clones, and not every one. Among about 120,000 clones listed, around 91% were seen once. Study-wide findings and caveats: Spike was spanned by vaccine-associated CD4 TCRs, which were dominant at 160-218 and 743-854. It should be noted that donors were predominantly white British and more often female, and clonal diversity was possibly underestimated. A reported finding is that nearly half of spike-specific TCRs target unmutated variant regions.

CDR3 length equals 12 residues. CDR1 LNHDA and CDR2 SQIVND come from the germline V gene (reference sequence). V lost 2 bases and J lost 6, with 7 bases in between. Turning to this clone: Its antigen is unknown.

The sequence came from an adult in good health. The sequences come from peripheral blood, collected on day 0 of AZD1222 vaccination. This sequence joins TRBV19 and TRBJ1-2; no firm D call. The CDR3 spells CASSITIDGYTF. The CDR3 DNA sequence: TGTGCCAGTAGTATAACAATTGATGGCTACACCTTC.